Listed below are T cell receptor beta chains from one sample, sequenced in a study of T cells in Graves' hyperthyroidism and ophthalmopathy. TCRdb processed the multiplex PCR reads anew with MiXCR; each CDR3 protein has one entry. The sample includes approximately 400,000 distinct CDR3 sequences, 14% of them seen just once. The material sequenced was blood. These receptors came from a woman in her fifties or sixties with Graves' hyperthyroidism. Both conserved end residues are part of each CDR3. The order of the fields is J gene, V gene, D gene, clone size, CDR3 DNA, CDR3 protein. D genes are given only for firm matches. Size values are once, few and many counts, or a class for expanded clones, and some rows have none.

TRBJ1-1 TRBV27 TRBD1 many TGTGCCAGCAGGAGGGGGCAGGGATCAAGGAACACTGAAGCTTTCTTT CASRRGQGSRNTEAFF
TRBJ1-4 TRBV6-1 NA NA TGTGCCAGCAGTGATTGGAGTCCGGGAGGTTCAACTTGGGAAAAACTGTTTTTT CASSDWSPGGSTWEKLFF
TRBJ1-6 TRBV5-1 NA NA TGCGCCAGCAGCTTGGTAGTGGATTTACCCCTCCACTTT CASSLVVDLPLHF
TRBJ2-1 TRBV20-1 TRBD2 few TGCAGTGCTAATCCGGGGACTAGCGGGATGTGGTATGAGCAGTTCTTC CSANPGTSGMWYEQFF
TRBJ1-1 TRBV13 TRBD1 NA TGTGCCAGCAGCTGGGGACAGGGGGGGACTGAAGCTTTCTTT CASSWGQGGTEAFF
TRBJ2-3 TRBV29-1 TRBD1 many TGCAGCGTGGAAAGACAGGGCCGTCCTAGGGATACGCAGTATTTT CSVERQGRPRDTQYF
TRBJ1-1 TRBV29-1 NA many TGCAGCGTGGCCCCAGGCCACCCGGGCACTGAAGCTTTCTTT CSVAPGHPGTEAFF
TRBJ2-1 TRBV30 TRBD1 many TGTGCCTGGAGTCTACCGGGACAGGGTCAGTTCTTC CAWSLPGQGQFF
TRBJ1-5 TRBV28 NA many TGTGCCAGCAGTCCCCGGGACGATCAGCCCCAGCATTTT CASSPRDDQPQHF
TRBJ2-1 TRBV29-1 TRBD2 NA TGCAGCGCTGCCAGACTAGCGGGAGGGGGGGATGAGCAGTTCTTC CSAARLAGGGDEQFF
TRBJ1-5 TRBV12-3/TRBV12-4 NA NA TGTGCCAGCAGTTCGTCCGGCCAGGGCGGCAATCAGCCCCAGCATTTT CASSSSGQGGNQPQHF
TRBJ2-7 TRBV24-1 NA NA TGTGCCACCAGTGATTTGCAAACCGGACTTGGAACCGAGCAGTACTTC CATSDLQTGLGTEQYF
TRBJ2-7 TRBV2 TRBD2 once TGTGCCAGCCAGACAGGGGGGACTAGCGGGAAGGAGGTATCCTACGAGCAGTACTTC CASQTGGTSGKEVSYEQYF
TRBJ1-4 TRBV29-1 TRBD1 few TGCAGCGTCCAAGACAGGGTTAAAGAAAAACTGTTTTTT CSVQDRVKEKLFF
TRBJ2-2 TRBV7-3 NA NA TGTGCCAGCAGCTTAGCACAATCAAACACCGGGGAGCTGTTTTTT CASSLAQSNTGELFF
TRBJ2-7 TRBV5-1 NA NA TGCGCCAGCCGCTTTGCAGGGGTGCTCGAGCAGTACTTC CASRFAGVLEQYF
TRBJ2-2 TRBV18 TRBD2 many TGTGCCAGCTCACCAACAGCGGGAGCGAACACCGGGGAGCTGTTTTTT CASSPTAGANTGELFF
TRBJ2-7 TRBV27 NA many TGTGCCAGCCGCAATAGGGGGGCCGGGGGCTCCTACGAGCAGTACTTC CASRNRGAGGSYEQYF
TRBJ2-3 TRBV30 TRBD2 NA TGTGCCTGGAGTTTTCTAGCGGGAGGCGCAGATACGCAGTATTTT CAWSFLAGGADTQYF
TRBJ2-3 TRBV28 NA many TGTGCCAGCAGTCCCACAGGGAAGTTAACAGATACGCAGTATTTT CASSPTGKLTDTQYF
TRBJ2-7 TRBV10-3 NA many TGTGCCACCCCCTGGACAGTGGAGCGATTGGACGAGCAGTACTTC CATPWTVERLDEQYF
TRBJ1-2 TRBV24-1 TRBD1 few TGTGCCACCAGTGATTGGACAGGGAATAGTGGCTACACCTTC CATSDWTGNSGYTF